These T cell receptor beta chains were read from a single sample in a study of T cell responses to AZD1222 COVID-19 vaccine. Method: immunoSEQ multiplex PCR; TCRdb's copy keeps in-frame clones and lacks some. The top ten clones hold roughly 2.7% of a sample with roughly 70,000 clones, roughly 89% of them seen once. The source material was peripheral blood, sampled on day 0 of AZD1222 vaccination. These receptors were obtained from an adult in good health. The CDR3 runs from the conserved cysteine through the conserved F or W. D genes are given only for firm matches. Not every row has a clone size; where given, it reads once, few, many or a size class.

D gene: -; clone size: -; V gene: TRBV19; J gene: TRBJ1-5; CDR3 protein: CASSPDRDKYQPQHF; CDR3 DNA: TGTGCCAGTAGCCCCGACCGGGACAAATATCAGCCCCAGCATTTT
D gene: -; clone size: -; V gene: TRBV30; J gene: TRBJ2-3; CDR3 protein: CAWSPHRKGFTDTQYF; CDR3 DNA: TGTGCCTGGAGTCCCCACCGCAAGGGATTCACAGATACGCAGTATTTT
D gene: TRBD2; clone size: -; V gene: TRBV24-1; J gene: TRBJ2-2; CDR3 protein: CATSGLAGGPNTGELFF; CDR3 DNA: TGTGCCACCAGTGGACTAGCGGGGGGCCCGAACACCGGGGAGCTGTTTTTT
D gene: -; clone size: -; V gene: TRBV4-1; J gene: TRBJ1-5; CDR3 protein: CASSQHTENQPQHF; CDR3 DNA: TGCGCCAGCAGCCAGCATACCGAAAATCAGCCCCAGCATTTT
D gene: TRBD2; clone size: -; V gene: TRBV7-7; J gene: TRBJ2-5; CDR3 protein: CASSQTSGGPWETQYF; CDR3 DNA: TGTGCCAGCAGCCAAACTAGCGGGGGGCCATGGGAGACCCAGTACTTC
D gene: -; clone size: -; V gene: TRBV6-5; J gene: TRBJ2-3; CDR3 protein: CASRLRDTSTDTQYF; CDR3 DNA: TGTGCCAGCAGACTACGGGACACTAGCACAGATACGCAGTATTTT
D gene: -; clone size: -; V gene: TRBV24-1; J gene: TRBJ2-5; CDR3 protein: CATSDPDRLQETQYF; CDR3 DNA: TGTGCCACCAGTGATCCCGACAGGCTCCAAGAGACCCAGTACTTC
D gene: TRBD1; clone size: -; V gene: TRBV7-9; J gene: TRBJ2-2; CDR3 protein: CASSLHRTGGGELFF; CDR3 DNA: TGTGCCAGCAGCCTCCACCGGACAGGGGGCGGGGAGCTGTTTTTT
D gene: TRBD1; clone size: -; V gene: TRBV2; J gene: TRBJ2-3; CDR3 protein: CASRRDRGDTQYF; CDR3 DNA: TGTGCCAGCAGAAGGGACAGGGGAGATACGCAGTATTTT
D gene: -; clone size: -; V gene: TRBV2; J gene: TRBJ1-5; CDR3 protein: CASSSDNYSNQPQHF; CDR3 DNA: TGTGCCAGCAGTTCAGACAACTATAGCAATCAGCCCCAGCATTTT
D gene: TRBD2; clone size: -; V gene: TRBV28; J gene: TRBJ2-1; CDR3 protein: CASSLPLWRGYNEQFF; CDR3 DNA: TGTGCCAGCAGTTTACCACTATGGCGGGGGTACAATGAGCAGTTCTTC
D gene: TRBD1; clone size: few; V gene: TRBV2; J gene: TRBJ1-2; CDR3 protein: CASSARQGAGGYTF; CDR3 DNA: TGTGCCAGCAGTGCCCGACAGGGGGCGGGAGGCTACACCTTC
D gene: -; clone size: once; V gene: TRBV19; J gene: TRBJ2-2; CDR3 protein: CASRGQGRRELFF; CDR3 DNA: TGTGCCAGTAGGGGCCAGGGACGTCGGGAGCTGTTTTTT
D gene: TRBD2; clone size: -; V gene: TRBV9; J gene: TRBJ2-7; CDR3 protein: CASSLGEGPYEQYF; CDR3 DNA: TGTGCCAGCAGCCTGGGGGAGGGGCCCTACGAGCAGTACTTC
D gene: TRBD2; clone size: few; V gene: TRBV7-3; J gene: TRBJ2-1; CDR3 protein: CASSLSAAGEEEQFF; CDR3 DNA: TGTGCCAGCAGCTTAAGTGCAGCGGGAGAGGAGGAGCAGTTCTTC
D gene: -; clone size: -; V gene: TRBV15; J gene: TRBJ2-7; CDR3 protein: CATSSIGWGSQRYEQYF; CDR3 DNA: TGTGCCACCAGCTCCATAGGTTGGGGGAGTCAGCGGTACGAGCAGTACTTC
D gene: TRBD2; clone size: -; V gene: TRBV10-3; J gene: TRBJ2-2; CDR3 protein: CAISVSGGDTGELFF; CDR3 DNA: TGTGCCATCAGTGTCTCGGGGGGTGACACCGGGGAGCTGTTTTTT
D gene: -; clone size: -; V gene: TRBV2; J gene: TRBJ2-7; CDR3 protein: CASSQYEQYF; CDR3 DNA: TGTGCCAGCAGCCAATACGAGCAGTACTTC
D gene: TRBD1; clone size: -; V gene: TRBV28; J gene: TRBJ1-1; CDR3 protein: CASSPTGGRTEAFF; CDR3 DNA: TGTGCCAGCAGTCCGACAGGGGGCAGAACTGAAGCTTTCTTT
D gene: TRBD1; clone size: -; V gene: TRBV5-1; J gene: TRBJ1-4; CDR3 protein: CASSLEGANGEKLFF; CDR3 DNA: TGCGCCAGCAGCTTGGAGGGGGCCAATGGCGAAAAACTGTTTTTT
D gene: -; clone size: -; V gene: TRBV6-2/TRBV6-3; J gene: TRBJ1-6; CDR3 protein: CASSYWSRSYNSPLHF; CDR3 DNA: TGTGCCAGCAGTTACTGGAGCCGCTCCTATAATTCACCCCTCCACTTT
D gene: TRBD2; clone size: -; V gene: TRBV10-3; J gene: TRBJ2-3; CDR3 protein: CAIKSLAGTSTDTQYF; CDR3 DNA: TGTGCCATCAAATCCCTAGCGGGTACTAGCACAGATACGCAGTATTTT
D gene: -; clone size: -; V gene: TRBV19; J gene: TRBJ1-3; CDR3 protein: CASNDRPFSGNTIYF; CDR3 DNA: TGTGCCAGTAACGACAGGCCTTTCTCTGGAAACACCATATATTTT
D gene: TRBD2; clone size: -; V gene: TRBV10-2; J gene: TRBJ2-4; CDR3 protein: CASSESAGGAKNIQYF; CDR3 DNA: TGCGCCAGCAGTGAGTCTGCGGGAGGAGCAAAAAACATTCAGTACTTC
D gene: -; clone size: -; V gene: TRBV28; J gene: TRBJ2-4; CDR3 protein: CATLRGGMGENIQYF; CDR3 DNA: TGTGCCACCCTCCGCGGCGGCATGGGGGAAAACATTCAGTACTTC
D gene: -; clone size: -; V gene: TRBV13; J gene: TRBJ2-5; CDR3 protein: CASSLGGLKTQYF; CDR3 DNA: TGTGCCAGCAGCTTAGGTGGACTTAAGACCCAGTACTTC
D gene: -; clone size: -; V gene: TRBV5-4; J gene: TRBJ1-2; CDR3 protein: CASSSPVSGSYGYTF; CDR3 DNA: TGTGCCAGCAGCTCCCCCGTTTCGGGGTCCTATGGCTACACCTTC
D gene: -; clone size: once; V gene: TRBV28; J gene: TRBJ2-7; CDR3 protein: CASSWIGESTSYEQYF; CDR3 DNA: TGTGCCAGCAGTTGGATTGGTGAATCAACCTCCTACGAGCAGTACTTC
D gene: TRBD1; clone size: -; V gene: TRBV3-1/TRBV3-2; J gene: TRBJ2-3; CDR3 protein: CASSQAPGGPDTQYF; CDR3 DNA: TGTGCCAGCAGCCAAGCGCCAGGGGGCCCAGATACGCAGTATTTT
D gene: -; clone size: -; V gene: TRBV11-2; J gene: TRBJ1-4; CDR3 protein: CASSGGIELTNEKLFF; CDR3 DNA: TGTGCCAGCAGTGGGGGTATTGAACTAACTAATGAAAAACTGTTTTTT
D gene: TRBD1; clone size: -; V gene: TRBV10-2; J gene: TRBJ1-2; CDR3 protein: CASSDGPGQGRGYTF; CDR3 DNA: TGCGCCAGCAGTGATGGTCCGGGACAGGGGCGCGGCTACACCTTC
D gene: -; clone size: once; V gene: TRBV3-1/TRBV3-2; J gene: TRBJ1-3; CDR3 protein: CASSQTAGGNTIYF; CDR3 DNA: TGTGCCAGCAGCCAAACTGCAGGTGGAAACACCATATATTTT
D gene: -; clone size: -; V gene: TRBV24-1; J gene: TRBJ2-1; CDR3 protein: CATSLLGVAEQFF; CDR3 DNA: TGTGCCACCAGTTTATTAGGGGTAGCTGAGCAGTTCTTC
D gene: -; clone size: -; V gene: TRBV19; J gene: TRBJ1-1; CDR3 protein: CASSFGQTEAFF; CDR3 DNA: TGTGCCAGTAGTTTTGGACAGACTGAAGCTTTCTTT
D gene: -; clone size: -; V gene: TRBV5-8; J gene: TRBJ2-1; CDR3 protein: CASSWRGPYNEQFF; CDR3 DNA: TGTGCCAGCAGCTGGAGGGGGCCCTACAATGAGCAGTTCTTC
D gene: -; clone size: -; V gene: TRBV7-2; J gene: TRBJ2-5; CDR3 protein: CASSSQTQETQYF; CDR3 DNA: TGTGCCAGCAGCTCGCAGACCCAAGAGACCCAGTACTTC
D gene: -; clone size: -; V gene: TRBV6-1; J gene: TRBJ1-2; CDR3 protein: CASSERAAPMGYTF; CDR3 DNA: TGTGCCAGCAGTGAAAGGGCAGCCCCGATGGGCTACACCTTC
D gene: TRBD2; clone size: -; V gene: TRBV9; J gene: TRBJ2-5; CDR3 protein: CASSATGTSWETQYF; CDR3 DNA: TGTGCCAGCAGCGCCACCGGGACTAGTTGGGAGACCCAGTACTTC
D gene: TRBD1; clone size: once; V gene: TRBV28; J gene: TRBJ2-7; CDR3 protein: CASSLGGQGYHEQYF; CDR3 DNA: TGTGCCAGCAGTCTGGGGGGACAGGGGTACCACGAGCAGTACTTC
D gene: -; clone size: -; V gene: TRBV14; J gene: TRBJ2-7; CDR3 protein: CASSQVVGLGEQYF; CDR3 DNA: TGTGCCAGCAGCCAAGTGGTAGGGCTGGGGGAGCAGTACTTC
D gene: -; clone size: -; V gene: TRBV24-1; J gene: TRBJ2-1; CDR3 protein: CATSGQFYEQFF; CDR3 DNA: TGTGCCACCAGTGGGCAGTTCTATGAGCAGTTCTTC